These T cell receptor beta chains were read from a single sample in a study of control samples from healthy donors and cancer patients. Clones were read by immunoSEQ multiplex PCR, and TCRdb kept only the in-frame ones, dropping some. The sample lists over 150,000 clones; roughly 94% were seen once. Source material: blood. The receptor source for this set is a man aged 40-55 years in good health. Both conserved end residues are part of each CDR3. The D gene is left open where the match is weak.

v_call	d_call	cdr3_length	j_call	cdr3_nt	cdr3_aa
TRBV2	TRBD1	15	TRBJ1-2	TGTGCCAGCAGGACCACAGGGGGAAGACTGAATGGCTACACCTTC	CASRTTGGRLNGYTF
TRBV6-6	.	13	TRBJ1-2	TGTGCCAGCACCGAAGCCGAACCTTATGGCTACACCTTC	CASTEAEPYGYTF
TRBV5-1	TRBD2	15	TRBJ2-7	TGCGCCAGCTCTAGCGGGGGGCAATTCGGCGACGAGCAGTACTTC	CASSSGGQFGDEQYF
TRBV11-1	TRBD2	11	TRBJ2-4	TGTGCCAGCAGCTCCGGGAGGCTTCAGTACTTC	CASSSGRLQYF
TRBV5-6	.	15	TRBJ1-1	TGTGCCAGCAGCTTAGGACAGATCATGAACACTGAAGCTTTCTTT	CASSLGQIMNTEAFF
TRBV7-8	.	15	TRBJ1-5	TGTGCCAGCAGCTTAGGGGTTGTTACGGGTCAGCCCCAGCATTTT	CASSLGVVTGQPQHF
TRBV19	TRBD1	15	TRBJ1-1	TGTGCCAGTAGTACACGCAGGGGGCCGATCACTGAAGCTTTCTTT	CASSTRRGPITEAFF
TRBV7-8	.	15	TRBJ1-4	TGTGCCAGCAGCTTAGAGGAGACGGTTAATGAAAAACTGTTTTTT	CASSLEETVNEKLFF
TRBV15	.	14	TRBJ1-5	TGTGCCACCAGCCCCGGGGGAAACAATCAGCCCCAGCATTTT	CATSPGGNNQPQHF
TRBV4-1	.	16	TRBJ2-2	TGCGCCAGCAGCCAAGCAAACTTAATGAACACCGGGGAGCTGTTTTTT	CASSQANLMNTGELFF
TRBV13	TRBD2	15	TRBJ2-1	TGTGCCAGCAGCTGGGGACTAGCGGGGGCTAATGAGCAGTTCTTC	CASSWGLAGANEQFF
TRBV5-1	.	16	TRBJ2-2	TGCGCCAGCAGTTCAGGGGCCAATACGAACACCGGGGAGCTGTTTTTT	CASSSGANTNTGELFF